The rows below give T cell receptor beta chains drawn from one sample of a study of neurological immune-mediated disorders. TCRdb recomputed calls from the 5' RACE reads with MiXCR, one row per CDR3 protein. The table has 70,000 to 95,000 distinct CDR3 sequences, roughly an eighth seen once. The sample was PBMCs. These receptors all stem from a woman in her forties or fifties in good health. Both conserved end residues are part of each CDR3.

TRBV5-6,15,TRBJ2-4,CASRPTRLAKNIQYF
TRBV5-1,15,TRBJ2-3,CASSSVQGTTDTQYF
TRBV14,17,TRBJ2-5,CASSQDYRQGVQETQYF
TRBV18,15,TRBJ2-1,CASSGLAGSYNEKIF
TRBV6-6,16,TRBJ1-2,CASSYSKGGDLYGYTF
TRBV29-1,15,TRBJ2-1,CSVPELAGVYNEQFF
TRBV24-1,15,TRBJ2-5,CATSDGREVLETQYF
TRBV28,11,TRBJ1-2,CASYNGYGYTF
TRBV18,17,TRBJ2-1,CASSPPTARSSYNEQFF
TRBV28,15,TRBJ2-3,CASSPQSHPENTQYF
TRBV5-1,14,TRBJ2-1,CASSSGLAGAEQFF
TRBV3-1,14,TRBJ2-3,CASSYWTVTDTQYF
TRBV28,17,TRBJ2-1,CASNPRGTGVGYNEQFF
TRBV6-6,15,TRBJ2-5,CASSLGTGVKETQYF
TRBV7-9,17,TRBJ2-7,CASSSGTGATRVYEQYF
TRBV6-6,14,TRBJ2-7,CASSRNAPTYEQYF
TRBV7-6,15,TRBJ1-3,CASSLARGSGNTIYF
TRBV20-1,14,TRBJ2-5,CSARDGGGQETQYF
TRBV5-1,16,TRBJ2-1,CASSSAQLAGYNEQFF
TRBV5-5,13,TRBJ2-7,CASRPGTDYEQYF
TRBV20-1,18,TRBJ2-7,CSARESRLLAGGFWEQYF
TRBV5-1,16,TRBJ2-7,CASSRAPVGNGYEQYF
TRBV29-1,14,TRBJ1-2,CSIRQGAANYGYTF
TRBV20-1,12,TRBJ2-3,CSASGGTDTQYF
TRBV20-1,13,TRBJ2-1,CSASGTLNNEQFF
TRBV5-5,14,TRBJ2-7,CASSLGGQGREQYF
TRBV6-2/TRBV6-3,14,TRBJ2-3,CASSYREHTDTQYF
TRBV5-1,14,TRBJ2-2,CASSLDYRDGELFF
TRBV4-1,15,TRBJ1-5,CASSQQMTGNQPQHF
TRBV3-1,13,TRBJ2-3,CASSPPGGATQYF
TRBV15,15,TRBJ1-3,CATSRDGGSGNTIYF
TRBV29-1,14,TRBJ2-7,CSVAGTSGFYEQYF
TRBV3-1,13,TRBJ2-1,CASSEGSYNEQFF
TRBV20-1,13,TRBJ1-2,CSASGRVTSGYTF
TRBV7-2,15,TRBJ2-7,CASSLATDRDMEQYF
TRBV5-1,11,TRBJ1-1,CASREDTEAFF
TRBV5-1,18,TRBJ2-7,CASSPGPTGQGTSYEQYF
TRBV5-1,15,TRBJ2-1,CASSPLGQAYNEQFF
TRBV9,14,TRBJ2-3,CASSATGTTDTQYF
TRBV20-1,15,TRBJ1-6,CSALTGNSYNSPLHF
TRBV3-1,13,TRBJ2-3,CASSQGTSDTQYF
TRBV20-1,15,TRBJ1-6,CSARPDSNGDSPLHF
TRBV2,16,TRBJ2-2,CASSEVQGKRPGELFF
TRBV7-2,14,TRBJ2-5,CASSPQWSGETQYF
TRBV5-1,16,TRBJ1-5,CASSPEGVGGNQPQHF
TRBV11-2,16,TRBJ2-2,CASSPLTGAVTGELFF
TRBV2,14,TRBJ1-1,CASSVGRFVTEAFF
TRBV5-1,15,TRBJ2-1,CASSPGTGIYNEQFF